Listed below are T cell receptor beta chains from one sample, sequenced in a study of PD-1 blockade in classical Hodgkin lymphoma. TCRdb's copy holds only in-frame clones and misses some; the assay was immunoSEQ multiplex PCR. The sample includes about 41,000 clones, 55% to 70% of them seen just once. This specimen consisted of peripheral blood mononuclear cells (PBMCs), obtained before the fourth cycle of nivolumab. These receptors originate from a human donor with classical Hodgkin lymphoma. Each CDR3 is given with its conserved first and last residue. Fields, in order: clone size, J gene, D gene, V gene, CDR3 protein, CDR3 DNA. D genes are given only for firm matches. Size is stated for part of the rows, as once, few or many counts, or as a class when the clone is expanded.

once,TRBJ1-3,.,TRBV13,CASSLGEGSNGNTIYF,TGTGCCAGCAGCTTAGGTGAGGGGTCTAATGGAAACACCATATATTTT
.,TRBJ2-1,.,TRBV9,CASSVGGTRGYEQFF,TGTGCCAGCAGCGTGGGTGGGACAAGAGGATATGAGCAGTTCTTC
.,TRBJ1-1,.,TRBV6-5,CASSYGGGSTEAFF,TGTGCCAGCAGTTACGGCGGGGGCAGCACTGAAGCTTTCTTT
.,TRBJ1-4,.,TRBV4-1,CASSQEVVARGREKLFF,TGCGCCAGCAGCCAAGAAGTGGTTGCCCGCGGTCGGGAAAAACTGTTTTTT
.,TRBJ1-1,.,TRBV4-1,CASSQSFRGSRTEAFF,TGCGCCAGCAGCCAGAGTTTTAGGGGGTCGCGGACTGAAGCTTTCTTT
.,TRBJ2-1,.,TRBV4-3,CASSHGTYNEQFF,TGCGCCAGCAGCCACGGGACTTACAATGAGCAGTTCTTC
.,TRBJ2-7,TRBD1,TRBV5-1,CASSLSGGDEQYF,TGCGCCAGCAGCTTGTCAGGGGGCGACGAGCAGTACTTC
.,TRBJ2-3,.,TRBV30,CAWSMGPRGTDTQYF,TGTGCCTGGAGTATGGGTCCCCGAGGGACAGATACGCAGTATTTT
.,TRBJ2-3,TRBD2,TRBV27,CLAGGQTDTQYF,TGTCTAGCGGGGGGGCAGACAGATACGCAGTATTTT
few,TRBJ2-1,TRBD2,TRBV10-1,CASSESASGGKNEQFF,TGCGCCAGCAGTGAGTCGGCTAGCGGGGGGAAAAATGAGCAGTTCTTC
.,TRBJ1-1,.,TRBV6-5,CASSYSKRGTEAFF,TGTGCCAGCAGTTACTCGAAGCGGGGCACTGAAGCTTTCTTT
.,TRBJ1-4,.,TRBV15,CATSREIQGGEGTNEKLFF,TGTGCCACCAGCAGAGAGATCCAGGGTGGAGAGGGAACTAATGAAAAACTGTTTTTT
.,TRBJ2-3,.,TRBV2,CARQGTDTQYF,TGTGCCAGACAGGGTACAGATACGCAGTATTTT
.,TRBJ2-3,TRBD2,TRBV11-2,CASGAGDSTDTQYF,TGTGCCAGCGGGGCGGGGGATAGCACAGATACGCAGTATTTT
.,TRBJ2-1,TRBD2,TRBV28,CASSLRLAGAYEQFF,TGTGCCAGCAGTTTAAGACTAGCGGGGGCCTATGAGCAGTTCTTC
few,TRBJ1-3,.,TRBV19,CASRFGNTIYF,TGTGCCAGTAGATTTGGAAACACCATATATTTT
.,TRBJ1-5,.,TRBV19,CASSIGVGQPQHF,TGTGCCAGTAGTATCGGAGTGGGGCAGCCCCAGCATTTT
.,TRBJ1-2,.,TRBV4-1,CASSQATGTATGGYTF,TGCGCCAGCAGCCAGGCTACCGGGACCGCGACTGGTGGCTACACCTTC
.,TRBJ2-7,TRBD2,TRBV6-5,CASSSRGLAGGRQYF,TGTGCCAGCAGTTCACGGGGACTAGCGGGGGGGCGGCAGTACTTC
.,TRBJ1-4,TRBD1,TRBV15,CATSRDRLQGAGEKLFF,TGTGCCACCAGCAGAGATCGCTTACAGGGGGCAGGTGAAAAACTGTTTTTT
.,TRBJ2-3,.,TRBV6-5,CASSPWGLSTDTQYF,TGTGCCAGCAGTCCTTGGGGACTGAGCACAGATACGCAGTATTTT
.,TRBJ2-1,TRBD2,TRBV7-8,CASGAGGGSYNEQFF,TGTGCCAGCGGCGCCGGGGGGGGCTCCTACAATGAGCAGTTCTTC
.,TRBJ1-4,.,TRBV11-3,CASSLAGRLNEKLFF,TGTGCCAGCAGCTTAGCTGGCAGGCTCAATGAAAAACTGTTTTTT
few,TRBJ2-7,.,TRBV6-1,CASSEVEYSYEQYF,TGTGCCAGCAGTGAAGTGGAGTACTCCTACGAGCAGTACTTC
.,TRBJ2-1,TRBD2,TRBV5-1,CASSPNSGARGNEQFF,TGCGCCAGCAGCCCCAATAGCGGGGCACGGGGAAATGAGCAGTTCTTC
.,TRBJ2-3,TRBD1,TRBV5-1,CASTLAPDRGNTQYF,TGCGCCAGCACCCTGGCCCCGGACAGGGGGAATACGCAGTATTTT